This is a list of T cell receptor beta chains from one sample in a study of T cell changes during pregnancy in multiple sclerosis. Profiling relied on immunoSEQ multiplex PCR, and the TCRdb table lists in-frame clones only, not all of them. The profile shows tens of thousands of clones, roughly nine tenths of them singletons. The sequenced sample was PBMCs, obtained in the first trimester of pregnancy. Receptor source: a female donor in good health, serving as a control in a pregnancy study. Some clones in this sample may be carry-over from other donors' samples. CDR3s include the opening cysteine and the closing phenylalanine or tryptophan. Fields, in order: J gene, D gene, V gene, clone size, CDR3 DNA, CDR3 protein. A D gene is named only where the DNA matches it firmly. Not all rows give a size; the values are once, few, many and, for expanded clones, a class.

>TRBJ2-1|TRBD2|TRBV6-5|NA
TGTGCCAGCAGTTACCCGGGACTAGGCAATGAGCAGTTCTTC
CASSYPGLGNEQFF
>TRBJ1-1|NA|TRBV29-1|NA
TGCAGCGCTCGGGAATACAGGGAAAGAAACACTGAAGCTTTCTTT
CSAREYRERNTEAFF
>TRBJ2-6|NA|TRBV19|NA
TGTGCCAGTAGGGCGGCTGGCTCTGGGGCCAACGTCCTGACTTTC
CASRAAGSGANVLTF
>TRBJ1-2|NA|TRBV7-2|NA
TGTGCCAGCAGCCCCACGGGGACTAACTATGGCTACACCTTC
CASSPTGTNYGYTF
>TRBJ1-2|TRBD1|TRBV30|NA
TGTGCCACCAGGGGGATGGGCTACACCTTC
CATRGMGYTF
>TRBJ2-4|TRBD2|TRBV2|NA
TGTGCCAGCAGTGTAAGCGGGGGTCGAGAAAACATTCAGTACTTC
CASSVSGGRENIQYF
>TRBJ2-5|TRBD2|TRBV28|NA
TGTGCCAGCAGTTTCCCCGGGACTAAGGCGACCCAGTACTTC
CASSFPGTKATQYF
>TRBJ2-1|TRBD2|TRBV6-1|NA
TGTGCCATAGGGGAGGGGATCGGGCAGTTCTTC
CAIGEGIGQFF
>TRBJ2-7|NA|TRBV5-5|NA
TGTGCCAGCAGCTTGACAGGGTCCCTGGACGAGCAGTACTTC
CASSLTGSLDEQYF
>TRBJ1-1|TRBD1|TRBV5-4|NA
TGTGCCAGCAGCCAGCCTGGGACAGGGAACACTGAAGCTTTCTTT
CASSQPGTGNTEAFF
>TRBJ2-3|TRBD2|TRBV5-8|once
TGTGCCAGCAGCAACTTAGCGGGGGGCCCCACAGATACGCAGTATTTT
CASSNLAGGPTDTQYF
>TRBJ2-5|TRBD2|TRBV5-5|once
TGTGCCAGCAGCATGGGACTAGCGGTAGAGACCCAGTACTTC
CASSMGLAVETQYF
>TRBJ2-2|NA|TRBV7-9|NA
TGTGCCAGCAGGGAGGACGGCGCCGGGGAGCTGTTTTTT
CASREDGAGELFF
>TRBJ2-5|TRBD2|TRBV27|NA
TGTGCCAGCAGGCGAGCGGGGGCAGAGACCCAGTACTTC
CASRRAGAETQYF
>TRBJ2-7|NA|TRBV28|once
TGTGCCAGCAGTTTCCGGGACATGCACTACGAGCAGTACTTC
CASSFRDMHYEQYF
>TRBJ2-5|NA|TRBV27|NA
TGTGCCAGCAGTTTATCTGGGGGGTCCCAAGAGACCCAGTACTTC
CASSLSGGSQETQYF
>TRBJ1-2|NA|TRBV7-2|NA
TGTGCCAGCAGCTTTACCCCTACTAACTATGGCTACACCTTC
CASSFTPTNYGYTF
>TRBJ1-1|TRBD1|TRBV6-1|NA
TGTGCCAGCCTACAGGGGACTGAAGCTTTCTTT
CASLQGTEAFF
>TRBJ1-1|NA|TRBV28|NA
TGTGCCAGCAGTTTACGGCTCAGGCCAGCTTTCTTT
CASSLRLRPAFF
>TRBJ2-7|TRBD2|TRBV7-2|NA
TGTGCCAGCGGCGCTCAAGCGGGGGTTGAGCAGTACTTC
CASGAQAGVEQYF
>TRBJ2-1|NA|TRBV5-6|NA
TGTGCCAGCAGCTTTGGATCTAGCTTATACAATGAGCAGTTCTTC
CASSFGSSLYNEQFF
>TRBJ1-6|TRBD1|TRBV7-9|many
TGTGCCAGCAGCCCCGGACAGGGGCATAATTCACCCCTCCACTTT
CASSPGQGHNSPLHF
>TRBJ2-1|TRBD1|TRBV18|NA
TGTGCCAGCTCACCACCCGTGGGACAGGGGAATGAGCAGTTCTTC
CASSPPVGQGNEQFF
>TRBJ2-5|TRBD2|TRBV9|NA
TGTGCCAGCAGCGCCGGGGGGGGCCCCCAAGAGACCCAGTACTTC
CASSAGGGPQETQYF
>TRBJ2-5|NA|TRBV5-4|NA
TGTGCCAGCAGCTCGCGCGAGGGGGCCCAGTACTTC
CASSSREGAQYF
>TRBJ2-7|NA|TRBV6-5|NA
TGTGCCAGCAGTTACTCGTTGCAGGAAACCTACGAGCAGTACTTC
CASSYSLQETYEQYF
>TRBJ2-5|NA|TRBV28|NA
TGTGCCAGCAGGGACAGCGTCCAAGAGACCCAGTACTTC
CASRDSVQETQYF
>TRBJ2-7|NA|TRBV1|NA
NA
CTSSQVGGGAAYEQYF
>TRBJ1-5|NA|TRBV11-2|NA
TGTGCCAGCAGCGCCGTACAGGGATCTCGGGGTCAGCCCCAGCATTTT
CASSAVQGSRGQPQHF
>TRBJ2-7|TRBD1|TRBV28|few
TGTGCCAGCAGTCCGACAGGGGGCCATTCCTACGAGCAGTACTTC
CASSPTGGHSYEQYF
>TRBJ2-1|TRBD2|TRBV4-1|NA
TGCGCCAGCAGCCATCTAGCGGGAGGCAGCCGGAATGAGCAGTTCTTC
CASSHLAGGSRNEQFF
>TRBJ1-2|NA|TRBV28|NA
TGTGCCAGCAGTTCAAATACACATGGCTACACCTTC
CASSSNTHGYTF
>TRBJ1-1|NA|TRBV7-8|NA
TGTGCCAGCAGCTTAGACCCGGGGGGGACGGGCACTGAAGCTTTCTTT
CASSLDPGGTGTEAFF
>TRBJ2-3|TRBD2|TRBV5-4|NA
TGTGCCAGCAGCTTGGGGTTGGGGCTAGCGGGTTTCACAGATACGCAGTATTTT
CASSLGLGLAGFTDTQYF
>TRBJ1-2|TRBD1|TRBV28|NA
TGTGCCAGCATGGGGACAGGGGACTATGGCTACACCTTC
CASMGTGDYGYTF
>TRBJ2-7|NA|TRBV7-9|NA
TGTGCCAGCAGCTTAGCCGGGACACCCTCCTACGAGCAGTACTTC
CASSLAGTPSYEQYF
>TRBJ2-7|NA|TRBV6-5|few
TGTGCCAGCAGTTATGGACAGAGCTCCTACGAGCAGTACTTC
CASSYGQSSYEQYF
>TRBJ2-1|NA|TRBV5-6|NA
TGTGCCAGCAGCTTCCGACTAGTCTATGAGCAGTTCTTC
CASSFRLVYEQFF
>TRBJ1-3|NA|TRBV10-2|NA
TGCGCCAGCAGGGAACAGCTCTCTGGAAACACCATATATTTT
CASREQLSGNTIYF
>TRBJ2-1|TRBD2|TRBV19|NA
TGTGCCAGTAGTATGGTAGCGGGAGGTGAGCAGTTCTTC
CASSMVAGGEQFF
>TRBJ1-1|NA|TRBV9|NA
TGTGCCAGCAGCGTAGCCCAAGACAGTTTGAACACTGAAGCTTTCTTT
CASSVAQDSLNTEAFF
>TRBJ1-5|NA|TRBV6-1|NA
TGTGCCAGCAGTGGACAAGCCAGCAATCAGCCCCAGCATTTT
CASSGQASNQPQHF
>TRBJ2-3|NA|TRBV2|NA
TGTGCCAGCACACAGCCCACAGATACGCAGTATTTT
CASTQPTDTQYF
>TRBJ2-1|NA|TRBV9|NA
TGTGCCAGCAGCGTTCGGTCTCGGGGTTCCTACAATGAGCAGTTCTTC
CASSVRSRGSYNEQFF
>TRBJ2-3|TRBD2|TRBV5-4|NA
TGTGCCAGCAGCTCCACTAGCGGGGGTTTCACAGATACGCAGTATTTT
CASSSTSGGFTDTQYF
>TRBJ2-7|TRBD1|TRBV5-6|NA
TGTGCCAGCAGCTGGGACAGGAGCTCCTACGAGCAGTACTTC
CASSWDRSSYEQYF
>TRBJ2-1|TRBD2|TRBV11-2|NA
TGTGCCAGCAGCTTAGTGGGACTAGCGGGAGATGAGCAGTTCTTC
CASSLVGLAGDEQFF